Listed here is a single T cell receptor (beta chain). The V and J ends lost 5 bases and 5 bases respectively, with 18 bases between them. This CDR3 is 15 amino acids long. CDR1 and CDR2 from the germline V gene are SGHVS and FQNEAQ. Per the study methods: Reference gene primer amplification in the assay estimated nucleated cell counts. Sequencing used immunoSEQ multiplex PCR; TCRdb keeps in-frame clones, though not all of them. V and J calls plus clone size are reproduced from that table; the DNA served to infer D and trimming. The sample holds some 19,000 clones; around 80% are singletons and the top ten take 9.5% to 12%. The sample originates from a study of blood T cell repertoires in COVID-19. Study details: From the United States, Italy and Spain came samples of acute and convalescent COVID-19.

This receptor was identified in an elderly man with acute or convalescent COVID-19. The V and J genes are TRBV7-8 and TRBJ1-2; perhaps TRBD1 as D (5 bases). Sequences were obtained from peripheral blood. The CDR3 protein is CASSIRQSSWYGYTF. The DNA for the CDR3 is TGTGCCAGCAGCATTAGACAGTCCTCGTGGTATGGCTACACCTTC.